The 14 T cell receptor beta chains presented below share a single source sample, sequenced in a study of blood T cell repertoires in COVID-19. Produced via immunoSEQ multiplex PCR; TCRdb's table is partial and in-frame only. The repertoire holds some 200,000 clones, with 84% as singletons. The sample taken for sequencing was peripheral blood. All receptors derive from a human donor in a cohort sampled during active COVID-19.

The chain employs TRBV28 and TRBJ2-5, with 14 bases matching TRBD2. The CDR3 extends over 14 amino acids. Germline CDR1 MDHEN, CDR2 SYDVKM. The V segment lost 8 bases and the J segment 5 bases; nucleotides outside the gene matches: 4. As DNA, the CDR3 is TGTGCCAGCGGGACTAGCGGGAGAGGGGAGACCCAGTACTTC. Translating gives CASGTSGRGETQYF.

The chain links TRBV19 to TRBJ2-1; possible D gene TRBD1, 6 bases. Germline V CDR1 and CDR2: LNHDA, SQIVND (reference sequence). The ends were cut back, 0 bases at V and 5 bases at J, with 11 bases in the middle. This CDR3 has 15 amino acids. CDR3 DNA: TGTGCCAGTAGTATAGAGGGGGCAGGGAACAATGAGCAGTTCTTC. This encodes CASSIEGAGNNEQFF. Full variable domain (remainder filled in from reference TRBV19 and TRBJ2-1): DGGITQSPKYLFRKEGQNVTLSCEQNLNHDAMYWYRQDPGQGLRLIYYSQIVNDFQKGDIAEGYSVSREKKESFPLTVTSAQKNPTAFYLCASSIEGAGNNEQFFGPGTRLTVL.

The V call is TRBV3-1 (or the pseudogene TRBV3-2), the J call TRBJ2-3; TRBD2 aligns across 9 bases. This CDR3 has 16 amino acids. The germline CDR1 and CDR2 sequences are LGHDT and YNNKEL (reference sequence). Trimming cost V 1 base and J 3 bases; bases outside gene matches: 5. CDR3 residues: CASSQGGLAQTDTQYF. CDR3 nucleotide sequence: TGTGCCAGCAGCCAAGGGGGACTAGCACAGACAGATACGCAGTATTTT.

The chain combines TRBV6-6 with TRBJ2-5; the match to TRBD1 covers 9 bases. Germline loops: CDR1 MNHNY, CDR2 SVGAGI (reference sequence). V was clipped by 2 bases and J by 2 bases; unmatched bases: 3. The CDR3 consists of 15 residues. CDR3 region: CASSYAGTGQETQYF. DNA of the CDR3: TGTGCCAGCAGTTACGCCGGGACAGGGCAAGAGACCCAGTACTTC.

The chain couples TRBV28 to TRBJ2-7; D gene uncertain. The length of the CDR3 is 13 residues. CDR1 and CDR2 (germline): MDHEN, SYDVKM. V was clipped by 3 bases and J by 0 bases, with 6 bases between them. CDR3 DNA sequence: TGTGCCAGCAGTTTGAAGAGCTCCTACGAGCAGTACTTC. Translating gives CASSLKSSYEQYF.

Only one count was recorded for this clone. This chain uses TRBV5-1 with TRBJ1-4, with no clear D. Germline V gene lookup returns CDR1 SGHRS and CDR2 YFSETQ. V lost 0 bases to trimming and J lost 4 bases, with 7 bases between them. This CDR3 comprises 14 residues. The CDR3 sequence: CASSLDGVNEKLFF. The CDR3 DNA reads TGCGCCAGCAGCTTGGACGGGGTTAATGAAAAACTGTTTTTT. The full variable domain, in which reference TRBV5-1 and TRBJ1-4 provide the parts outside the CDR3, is KAGVTQTPRYLIKTRGQQVTLSCSPISGHRSVSWYQQTPGQGLQFLFEYFSETQRNKGNFPGRFSGRQFSNSRSEMNVSTLELGDSALYLCASSLDGVNEKLFFGSGTQLSVL.

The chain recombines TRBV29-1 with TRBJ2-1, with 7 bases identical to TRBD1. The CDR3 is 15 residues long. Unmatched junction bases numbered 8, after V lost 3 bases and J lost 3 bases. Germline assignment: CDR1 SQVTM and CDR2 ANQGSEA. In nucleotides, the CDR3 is TGCAGCGTTGACGGGACAGCTTTCCTCTACAATGAGCAGTTCTTC. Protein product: CSVDGTAFLYNEQFF.

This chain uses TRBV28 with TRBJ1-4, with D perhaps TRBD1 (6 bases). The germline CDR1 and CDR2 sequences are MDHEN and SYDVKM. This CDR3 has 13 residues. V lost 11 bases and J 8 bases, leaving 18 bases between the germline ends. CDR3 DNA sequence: TGTGCCTCTAAGGACAGCGTCCGCGAAAAACTGTTTTTT. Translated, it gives CASKDSVREKLFF.

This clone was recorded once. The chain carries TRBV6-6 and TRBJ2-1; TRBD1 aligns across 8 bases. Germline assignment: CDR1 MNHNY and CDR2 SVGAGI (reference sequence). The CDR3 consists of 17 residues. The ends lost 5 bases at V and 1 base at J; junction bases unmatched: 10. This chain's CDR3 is CASSQKQGQGSYNEQFF. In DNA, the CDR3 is TGTGCCAGCAGTCAGAAACAAGGACAGGGTTCCTACAATGAGCAGTTCTTC.

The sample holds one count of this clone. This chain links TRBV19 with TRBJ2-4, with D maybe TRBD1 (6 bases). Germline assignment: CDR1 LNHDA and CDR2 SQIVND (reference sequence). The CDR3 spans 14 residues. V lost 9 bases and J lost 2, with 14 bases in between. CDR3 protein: CASSIGGPKNIQYF. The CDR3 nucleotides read TGTGCCAGCTCGATTGGGGGCCCCAAAAACATTCAGTACTTC. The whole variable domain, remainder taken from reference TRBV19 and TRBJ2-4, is DGGITQSPKYLFRKEGQNVTLSCEQNLNHDAMYWYRQDPGQGLRLIYYSQIVNDFQKGDIAEGYSVSREKKESFPLTVTSAQKNPTAFYLCASSIGGPKNIQYFGAGTRLSVL.

The DNA for the CDR3 is TGTGCCAGCAGCTTGGGAGGGCTCAGTGAGCAGTTCTTC. Encoded protein: CASSLGGLSEQFF. The genes are TRBV5-4 and TRBJ2-1; the D gene is possibly TRBD2 (5 bases). The V and J ends lost 0 bases and 9 bases respectively, with 10 bases between them. Germline CDR1 and CDR2: SGHNT and YYREEE (reference sequence). There are 13 residues in the CDR3. Drawing the rest from reference TRBV5-4 and TRBJ2-1, the complete variable domain is ETGVTQSPTHLIKTRGQQVTLRCSSQSGHNTVSWYQQALGQGPQFIFQYYREEENGRGNFPPRFSGLQFPNYSSELNVNALELDDSALYLCASSLGGLSEQFFGPGTRLTVL.

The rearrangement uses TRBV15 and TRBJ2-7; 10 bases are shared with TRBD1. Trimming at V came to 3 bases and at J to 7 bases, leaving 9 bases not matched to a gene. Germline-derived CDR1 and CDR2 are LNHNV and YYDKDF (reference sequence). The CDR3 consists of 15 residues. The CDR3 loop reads CATSSLRQGAGEQYF. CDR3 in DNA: TGTGCCACCAGCAGTCTCCGACAGGGGGCAGGTGAGCAGTACTTC.

The CDR3 region has the DNA TGCAGTGCGAGTGGACAGAGCAATCAGCCCCAGCATTTT. Its protein product is CSASGQSNQPQHF. The genes are TRBV20-1 and TRBJ1-5; a weak D match, TRBD1 (6 bases). Looked up from germline, CDR1 is DFQATT and CDR2 is SNEGSKA (reference sequence). The CDR3 is made up of 13 amino acids. V was shortened by 6 bases and J by 1 base, with 10 bases between the two germline ends.

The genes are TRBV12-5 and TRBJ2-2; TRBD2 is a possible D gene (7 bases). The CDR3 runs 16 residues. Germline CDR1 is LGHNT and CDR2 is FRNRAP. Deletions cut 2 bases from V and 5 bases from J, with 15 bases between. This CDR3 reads CASGLPQGRETGELFF. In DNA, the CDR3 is TGTGCTAGTGGTTTGCCCCAGGGGAGGGAAACCGGGGAGCTGTTTTTT.